The table lists the clone carrying this T cell receptor beta chain with a few counts. The antigen is undetermined. The source of the sample is a study of T-cell memory formation after mild COVID-19. On the study more broadly: Among the donors, TCR clusters were largely specific to each donor.

Findings and caveats of the study: Contracting clones, day 15 to 85, had balanced CD4/CD8, and later expanders favored CD4+. The main location of contracting CD4+ clones was CM and EM, and that of contracting CD8+ clones was EMRA.

TCRdb ran MiXCR on the 5' RACE reads and lists one entry per CDR3 protein. The sample yields 210,000 or so distinct CDR3 sequences, 10% seen once. The sample was PBMCs or a T cell subset sorted from them (not recorded which). This receptor was identified in a man aged 18 to 35 who had mild COVID-19 (a few samples of this study predate the infection). Cell type and time point are not known.

The chain's CDR3 is CASSPVNTEAFF. In DNA, the CDR3 is TGTGCCAGCAGCCCAGTAAACACTGAAGCTTTCTTT. This sequence joins TRBV7-9 and TRBJ1-1; D not certain. The CDR3 has 12 residues. Germline CDR1 reads SEHNR; CDR2 reads FQNEAQ (reference sequence). Trimming shortened V by 5 bases and J by 2 bases, and 6 bases separated the two germline ends.